This TCR beta chain stems from a study of cytomegalovirus exposure and HLA in healthy donors. J lost 5 bases, V lost 0 bases, and 0 bases had no gene match. The CDR3 totals 13 residues. Per germline, CDR1 SGHTA and CDR2 FQGNSA. This clone was seen a single time. Other DNA sequences of this sample code for an identical CDR3. The PCR ran on 60 Vbeta and 13 Jbeta primers. Produced via immunoSEQ multiplex PCR; TCRdb's table is partial and in-frame only. The sample lists around 160,000 clones, 80% to 85% occurring once. The TCR comes from a male donor in good health and CMV-seropositive. Specimen: PBMCs. J is TRBJ2-5 and V is TRBV7-2, with TRBD2 matching 7 bases. The CDR3 here is CASSLAGGETQYF. The CDR3 DNA reads as TGTGCCAGCAGCTTAGCGGGGGGGGAGACCCAGTACTTC.